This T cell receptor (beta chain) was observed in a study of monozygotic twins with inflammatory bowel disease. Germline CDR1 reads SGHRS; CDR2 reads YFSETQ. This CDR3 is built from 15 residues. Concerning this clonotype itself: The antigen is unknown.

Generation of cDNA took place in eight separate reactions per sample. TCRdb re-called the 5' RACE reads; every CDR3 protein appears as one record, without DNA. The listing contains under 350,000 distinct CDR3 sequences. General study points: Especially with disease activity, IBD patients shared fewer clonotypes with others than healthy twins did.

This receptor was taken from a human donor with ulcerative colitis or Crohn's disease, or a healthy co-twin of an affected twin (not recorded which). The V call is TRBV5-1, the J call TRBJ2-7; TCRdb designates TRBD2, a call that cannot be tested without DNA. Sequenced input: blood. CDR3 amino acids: CASSLEASGIYEQYF.